This TCR beta chain was obtained from a study of Graves' ophthalmopathy and Graves' hyperthyroidism (dated by TCRdb to the late 2010s). Study-level background: Peripheral blood was collected at initial diagnosis, before any treatment. In total, 120 to 150 blood samples were TCR-sequenced: approximately 42 ophthalmopathy, 80 or so hyperthyroidism and approximately 17 hyperthyroidism-to-ophthalmopathy patients. T-cell repertoires of thyroid tissue and blood were compared in over 5 hyperthyroidism patients. After sampling, hyperthyroidism patients received methimazole starting at 30 mg daily, and ophthalmopathy patients received high-dose intravenous methylprednisolone. TCR beta repertoire signatures were used to distinguish Graves' ophthalmopathy from Graves' hyperthyroidism and to predict progression to ophthalmopathy. An independent validation cohort was composed of approximately 18 hyperthyroidism patients and around 16 patients who later progressed from hyperthyroidism to ophthalmopathy. To explore V-J signatures distinguishing ophthalmopathy from hyperthyroidism, a discovery set of under 110 patients (43 ophthalmopathy, 55 to 60 stable hyperthyroidism) was enrolled.

The paper's findings and limits, for the study overall: Most of the expanded thyroid clonotypes with a frequency above 0.001 were also detected in blood, and it was suggested that the thyroid immune response may be reflected by blood repertoires. In cross-validation, the 13-signature model distinguished ophthalmopathy from stable hyperthyroidism with around 90% sensitivity and about 81% specificity, while in the test set the corresponding values were roughly 80% and 75%. In validation, the model predicted ophthalmopathy progression with 55% to 71% sensitivity and 72% to 80% specificity; roughly 11 predicted patients were CT-confirmed with GO in a median of around 6.5 months. Sample size was not statistically predetermined, and group allocation was not concealed from the investigators.

Remarks on this clonotype: What antigen it recognizes has not been identified. Nothing much larger sits one base from this clone, and base qualities are not available.

The CDR3 runs 14 amino acids, cysteine and phenylalanine included. Only the CDR3 region is kept as DNA, spanning 42 bases read in frame from base 1. The junction carries 13 bases between V and J, which are trimmed by 3 bases and 5 bases respectively. For CDR1 and CDR2, the germline V gene lists SNHLY and FYNNEI. For repertoire sequencing, the TCR beta CDR3 regions were amplified from RNA transcripts. The first round was an RT-PCR using HTBI primers with the Qiagen OneStep RT-PCR kit, and this first round was followed by a second-round multiplex PCR, then size selection and purification. Libraries were sequenced on an Illumina HiSeq2000 using paired-end 100 bp reads. Regarding the original processing steps: SOAPnuke was used for read processing, and reads with adapters, uncalled bases, a mean Phred below 15, or no exact constant-primer or identifier match were discarded. COPE v1.2.5 was used to merge the high-quality paired reads. Each unique nucleotide sequence was treated as a clonotype, and MiTCR v1.1 was used to align the clonotypes to the IMGT TRB V, D and J references. The analysis was limited to V-J combinations with a frequency above 0.0001, which together covered more than 99% of repertoires. For each V-J combination, a TCR clonal expansion and chaos score was defined as F50 clonal expansion divided by the chaos observed in the TCRdist matrix. Welch's t-statistics and random forest were used to narrow the features down to 10 to 15 V-J combinations, which were then fed into a naive Bayes classifier. The similarity between thyroid and blood repertoires was quantified using the Morisita-Horn index. TCRdb trimmed public reads at Q25 via fastp, called clones via MiXCR and kept in-frame beta chains. Every entry covers one CDR3 protein and lists the most common genes and DNA from its rows. It is TCRdb's table, rather than the study itself, that gives the V and J calls and clone size. This sample is represented by some 750,000 distinct CDR3 sequences; 35% to 50% of them were singletons. Together, the top ten hold roughly 45% of the sample.

The ophthalmopathy patients had moderately to severely active disease, with a Clinical Activity Score of 3 or higher, a NOSPECS grade of 4 or higher, and a disease duration of less than 3 months. Patients with other autoimmune diseases, uncontrolled infections, pregnancy or lactation were excluded from the study. Diagnosis relied on clinical symptoms, serum thyroxine, TRAb, thyroid ultrasound and orbital computed tomography. PBMCs were isolated from approximately 10 ml of fresh peripheral blood by Ficoll-Paque density gradient centrifugation. Trizol reagent was used to extract the total RNA, and its quality was then checked on an Agilent 2100 Bioanalyzer.

The clonotype originates from an adult man with Graves' ophthalmopathy. The rearrangement joined TRBV2 to TRBJ2-5; TRBD1 is a weak D gene call, 6 bases matching. The sequencing sample was made of peripheral blood. The nucleotide sequence is TGTGCCAGCAGTGATCACAGGGTCCAGGAGACCCAGTACTTC. The translation is CASSDHRVQETQYF.